This T cell receptor beta chain is from a study of technical replicates of blood from four donors. Sequencing was performed with immunoSEQ multiplex PCR; in TCRdb, only in-frame clones are kept and a portion is missing. The sample shows 65,000 to 80,000 clones, approximately 91% of them seen only once. This TCR was sampled from a human donor in good health. The sequencing sample was made of T cells isolated from PBMCs.

The CDR3 region has the DNA TGTGCCAGCAGTTTCACCGGGACTAGGGTTAACGAGCAGTACTTC. It codes for CASSFTGTRVNEQYF. The V and J genes are TRBV28 and TRBJ2-7; 8 bases agree with TRBD2. The CDR3 is 15 amino acids. Germline CDR1 is MDHEN and CDR2 is SYDVKM. With 3 bases clipped from V and 5 bases from J, the junction kept 9 bases outside the gene matches.